These 26 T cell receptor beta chains originate from one sample sequenced in a study of cytomegalovirus exposure and HLA in healthy donors. Primers included in the PCR were 60 Vbeta and 13 Jbeta primers. Assay: immunoSEQ multiplex PCR; the TCRdb copy retains only in-frame clones and omits some. This table has 100,000 to 150,000 clones, approximately 80% appearing once. Material: PBMCs. The receptor set was obtained from a woman between 40 and 50 years old in good health and CMV-seronegative.

The CDR3 DNA reads as TGTGCCAGCAGTACGAGCGGGAGGAGGAACGAGCAGTACTTC. It encodes CASSTSGRRNEQYF. The J gene is TRBJ2-5, the V gene TRBV6-1; 9 nucleotides agree with TRBD2. The better agreement between TRBJ2-7 and the DNA end casts doubt on the J call. Germline V CDR1 and CDR2: MNHNS, SASEGT. This CDR3 comprises 14 residues.

The chain combines TRBV7-8 with TRBJ1-6; 11 nucleotides agree with TRBD1. V trimming: 5 bases; J trimming: 7 bases; junction bases outside the gene matches: 7. This CDR3 has 16 amino acids. CDR1 is SGHVS, CDR2 FQNEAQ, per germline. This CDR3 reads CASSPGQGVFNSPLHF. The DNA of the CDR3 is TGTGCCAGCAGCCCGGGACAGGGGGTTTTCAATTCACCCCTCCACTTT. Complete variable domain (other parts from reference TRBV7-8 and TRBJ1-6): GAGVSQSPRYKVAKRGQDVALRCDPISGHVSLFWYQQALGQGPEFLTYFQNEAQLDKSGLPSDRFFAERPEGSVSTLKIQRTQQEDSAVYLCASSPGQGVFNSPLHFGNGTRLTVT.

CDR3 DNA sequence: TGTGCCAGCTCACCCATTCGACATAACGAGCAGTACTTC. Translating gives CASSPIRHNEQYF. This chain joins TRBV18 and TRBJ2-7; D unresolved. The V gene lost 3 bases and the J gene lost 5 bases, with 11 bases spanning the gap. This CDR3 region has 13 residues. Per the germline V gene, CDR1 is KGHSH and CDR2 is LQKENI. Drawing the rest from reference TRBV18 and TRBJ2-7, the complete variable domain is NAGVMQNPRHLVRRRGQEARLRCSPMKGHSHVYWYRQLPEEGLKFMVYLQKENIIDESGMPKERFSAEFPKEGPSILRIQQVVRGDSAAYFCASSPIRHNEQYFGPGTRLTVT.

This chain uses TRBV5-3 with TRBJ2-3; 14 positions agree with TRBD2. TRBV5-3 has ORF status, its function being uncertain. With V trimmed by 5 bases and J by 7 bases, 12 bases remained unmatched. This CDR3 comprises 17 residues. The CDR3 coding sequence is TGTGCCAGAAGGCCGGGACTAGCGGGGGCCCAAACCCATACGCAGTATTTT. It encodes CARRPGLAGAQTHTQYF.

The genes are TRBV6-1 and TRBJ1-3, with a weak D call TRBD1 (5 bases). The CDR3 is made up of 15 amino acids. Trimming removed 4 bases at V and 0 bases at J, with 10 bases between. Germline CDR1 is MNHNS and CDR2 is SASEGT. The chain's CDR3 is CASSVGTASGNTIYF. The CDR3 nucleotides are TGTGCCAGCAGTGTTGGGACTGCCTCTGGAAACACCATATATTTT.

The gene calls are TRBV6-1 and TRBJ2-5; weak D call: TRBD1 (6 bases). This CDR3 has 13 residues. Germline V lookup: CDR1 MNHNS, CDR2 SASEGT. The V end lost 7 bases, the J end lost 0 bases, and 9 bases lay between the germline ends. The CDR3 here is CASMGAHQETQYF. As DNA, the CDR3 is TGTGCCAGCATGGGGGCACACCAAGAGACCCAGTACTTC.

V gene TRBV30 combines with J gene TRBJ2-3; 9 bases match TRBD2. The length of the CDR3 is 14 residues. The germline gives CDR1 GTSNPN, CDR2 SVGIG (reference sequence). V trimming: 6 bases; J trimming: 2 bases; junction bases outside the gene matches: 6. CDR3 in amino acids: CACSSGVLTDTQYF. The DNA of the CDR3 is TGTGCCTGTTCTAGCGGGGTCCTCACAGATACGCAGTATTTT.

This chain links TRBV28 with TRBJ1-6, with D possibly being TRBD1 (6 bases). Between the trimmed V and J ends, which lost 8 bases and 9 bases, there was a span of 26 bases. The CDR3 has 17 amino acids. Germline CDR1 MDHEN, CDR2 SYDVKM. CDR3 residues: CASRPGGRVFLGSPLHF. The DNA of the CDR3 is TGTGCCAGCCGGCCGGGGGGGCGGGTTTTTCTGGGTTCACCCCTCCACTTT.

This chain joins TRBV5-1 and TRBJ2-7; D may be TRBD2 (6 bases). From germline, CDR1 is SGHRS and CDR2 YFSETQ. Trimming stripped 7 bases from V and 4 bases from J, with 21 bases between. The CDR3 totals 15 residues. This CDR3 reads CASHIGATSSYEQYF. CDR3 sequence (DNA): TGCGCCAGCCACATTGGGGCTACTAGCTCTTACGAGCAGTACTTC.

V gene TRBV19 combines with J gene TRBJ1-3; D ambiguous. Trimming left V 9 bases short and J 2 bases short, with 14 bases between. From germline, CDR1 is LNHDA and CDR2 SQIVND (reference sequence). CDR3 length: 14 residues. The CDR3 sequence: CASNSGRAGNTIYF. Here the CDR3 DNA reads TGTGCCAGCAACTCGGGTCGGGCTGGAAACACCATATATTTT.

CDR3 region: CASSPTPTGVATEAFF. CDR3 coding DNA: TGTGCCAGCAGTCCCACACCCACAGGGGTGGCCACTGAAGCTTTCTTT. The chain couples TRBV27 to TRBJ1-1; TRBD1 aligns across 7 bases. With 5 bases clipped from V and 4 bases from J, the junction kept 13 bases outside the gene matches. Germline CDR1 MNHEY, CDR2 SMNVEV (reference sequence). The length of the CDR3 is 16 residues.

The V call is TRBV19, the J call TRBJ2-7, with 9 bases matching TRBD2. V trimming: 7 bases; J trimming: 0 bases; junction bases outside the gene matches: 7. This CDR3 comprises 15 residues. Germline CDR1 is LNHDA and CDR2 is SQIVND (reference sequence). This CDR3 is CASTPSGRSSYEQYF. CDR3 DNA: TGTGCCAGTACCCCAAGCGGGAGGAGCTCCTACGAGCAGTACTTC.

This chain joins TRBV7-2 and TRBJ1-2, with 8 bases that match TRBD1. V gave up 3 bases and J gave up 7 bases; unmatched junction bases: 7. Germline assignment: CDR1 SGHTA and CDR2 FQGNSA. The CDR3 has 14 amino acids. The DNA for the CDR3 is TGTGCCAGCAGCTTCTCCGGGACAGGAGGTGGCTACACCTTC. It codes for CASSFSGTGGGYTF.

This chain links TRBV5-1 with TRBJ2-1; 7 bases line up with TRBD2. The CDR3 sequence is 16 residues long. The V gene's germline CDR1 is SGHRS and CDR2 YFSETQ. The V segment lost 2 bases and the J segment 5 bases; nucleotides outside the gene matches: 10. CDR3: CASSLGWLAVDNEQFF. The DNA for the CDR3 is TGCGCCAGCAGCTTAGGATGGCTAGCGGTAGACAATGAGCAGTTCTTC. The full variable domain, in which reference TRBV5-1 and TRBJ2-1 provide the parts outside the CDR3, is KAGVTQTPRYLIKTRGQQVTLSCSPISGHRSVSWYQQTPGQGLQFLFEYFSETQRNKGNFPGRFSGRQFSNSRSEMNVSTLELGDSALYLCASSLGWLAVDNEQFFGPGTRLTVL.

This chain connects TRBV4-2 to TRBJ2-6; 15 bases align to TRBD2. V lost 1 base to trimming and J lost 3 bases; unmatched junction nucleotides: 4. The CDR3 is 19 residues long. Germline CDR1 and CDR2: LGHNA and YNFKEQ. In nucleotides, the CDR3 is TGTGCCAGCAGCCAAGGAGGACTAGCGGGAGGGCTTGGGGCCAACGTCCTGACTTTC. Protein: CASSQGGLAGGLGANVLTF.

This chain joins TRBV28 and TRBJ1-1; 11 nucleotides match TRBD1. Trimming cost V 4 bases and J 6 bases; bases outside gene matches: 4. The CDR3 spans 14 residues. Germline lookup yields CDR1 MDHEN and CDR2 SYDVKM. CDR3 protein: CASSSDRGQSEAFF. The CDR3 DNA reads TGTGCCAGCAGTTCGGACAGGGGGCAGTCTGAAGCTTTCTTT.

The chain has TRBV7-2 and TRBJ1-4; tentatively, D is TRBD1 (5 bases). The CDR3 loop spans 15 amino acids. With 0 bases removed from V and 6 bases from J, the gap between germline ends came to 11 bases. CDR1 SGHTA and CDR2 FQGNSA come from the germline V gene. Here the CDR3 reads CASSLARQGHEKLFF. The DNA of the CDR3 is TGTGCCAGCAGCTTAGCCCGCCAGGGTCATGAAAAACTGTTTTTT.

This sequence joins TRBV9 and TRBJ2-7; TRBD1 matches at 7 bases. Germline CDR1 reads SGDLS; CDR2 reads YYNGEE. Trimming at V came to 3 bases and at J to 6 bases, leaving 12 bases not matched to a gene. The CDR3 length is 15 residues. The CDR3, as DNA: TGTGCCAGCAGCGACCCAGGGGGTTTATTCTCCGAGCAGTACTTC. It specifies CASSDPGGLFSEQYF.

V and J are TRBV7-3 and TRBJ2-1, with unresolved D. Germline V gene data show CDR1 as SGHTA and CDR2 as FQGTGA. V lost 3 bases and J 6 bases, leaving 9 bases between the germline ends. This CDR3 contains 13 residues. The CDR3 loop is CASSFESLNEQFF. CDR3 DNA: TGTGCCAGCAGCTTCGAGTCACTCAATGAGCAGTTCTTC.

The chain uses TRBV27 and TRBJ1-1, with a weak D call TRBD1 (6 bases). V lost 2 bases and J lost 0, with 10 bases in between. The CDR3 spans 15 residues. Germline V CDR1 and CDR2: MNHEY, SMNVEV (reference sequence). Written as DNA, the CDR3 is TGTGCCAGCAGTTTAGGGCAGGGGATGAACACTGAAGCTTTCTTT. This gives the protein CASSLGQGMNTEAFF.

The V gene is TRBV7-8, the J gene TRBJ1-1; D unclear. The ends were cut back, 2 bases at V and 2 bases at J, with 9 bases in the middle. The CDR3 spans 14 residues. Germline V gene lookup returns CDR1 SGHVS and CDR2 FQNEAQ. CDR3 region: CASSLQNINTEAFF. The CDR3 DNA reads TGTGCCAGCAGCTTACAGAACATAAACACTGAAGCTTTCTTT. Full variable domain (outside the CDR3, taken from reference TRBV7-8 and TRBJ1-1): GAGVSQSPRYKVAKRGQDVALRCDPISGHVSLFWYQQALGQGPEFLTYFQNEAQLDKSGLPSDRFFAERPEGSVSTLKIQRTQQEDSAVYLCASSLQNINTEAFFGQGTRLTVV.

This clone was seen a single time. The germline gene is not matched at one end of the junction; a read error may be the cause. The V call is TRBV7-9, the J call TRBJ1-3; D gene uncertain. In germline, CDR1 is SEHNR, CDR2 FQNEAQ (reference sequence). There are 15 residues in the CDR3. CDR3 bases: TGTTCCAGCAGCTTAAGCGGACTGGCTGGAAACACCATATATTTT. It codes for CSSSLSGLAGNTIYF.

This clone was detected only a few times. The chain couples TRBV25-1 to TRBJ2-5, with 10 bases identical to TRBD2. V lost 4 bases and J lost 2; bases outside the gene matches: 7. CDR1 and CDR2 from the germline V gene are MGHDK and SYGVNS. The CDR3 consists of 16 residues. CDR3 DNA sequence: TGTGCCAGCAGTGGCCTAGCGGGGGTGGGACAAGAGACCCAGTACTTC. It translates to CASSGLAGVGQETQYF.

This chain links TRBV2 with TRBJ1-5, with a tentative D call TRBD1 (6 bases). The germline V and J ends were trimmed by 7 bases and 5 bases, with 12 bases remaining between them. CDR3 length equals 13 residues. In germline, CDR1 is SNHLY, CDR2 FYNNEI. CDR3 loop: CASNSGVDQPQHF. For the CDR3, the DNA is TGTGCCAGCAATTCAGGGGTGGATCAGCCCCAGCATTTT.

This chain uses TRBV4-1 with TRBJ2-1; D gene ambiguous. The CDR3 is 18 residues long. Between the trimmed V and J ends, which lost 0 bases and 3 bases, there was a span of 18 bases. Germline V gene data show CDR1 as MGHRA and CDR2 as YSYEKL. The CDR3 bases are TGCGCCAGCAGCCAAGATCCAACCGTTACTACGTACTACAATGAGCAGTTCTTC. Translation: CASSQDPTVTTYYNEQFF.

This chain uses TRBV29-1 with TRBJ2-5; D gene unclear. V lost 4 bases and J lost 4, with 7 bases in between. This CDR3 spans 11 amino acids. Germline V gene sequence: CDR1 SQVTM, CDR2 ANQGSEA. In nucleotides, the CDR3 is TGCAGCGTTGGACAATTAGAGACCCAGTACTTC. Its protein product is CSVGQLETQYF.